Sequencing of this TCR beta chain was carried out in a study of T cell responses to AZD1222 COVID-19 vaccine. Points from the study as a whole: Every sample of the repertoires postdated the peak T cell response.

TCRdb's copy holds only in-frame clones and misses some; the assay was immunoSEQ multiplex PCR. The table records 140,000 or so clones, 86% of them present only once. Germline CDR1 SNHLY, CDR2 FYNNEI. The germline V and J ends were trimmed by 3 bases and 10 bases, with 9 bases remaining between them. CDR3 length equals 12 residues. Of note for this clone: As yet, its antigen is unknown.

Timing groups of about 4 and about 12 weeks for second doses were pooled. This receptor was identified in an adult who received the AZD1222 COVID-19 vaccine. The V gene is TRBV2, the J gene TRBJ1-4; D unclear. Sequenced here: peripheral blood, sampled 28 days after the second AZD1222 dose. For the CDR3, the DNA is TGTGCCAGCAGTGACCGAGACGGAAAACTGTTTTTT. As protein: CASSDRDGKLFF. The whole variable domain, filled in from reference TRBV2 and TRBJ1-4, reads EPEVTQTPSHQVTQMGQEVILRCVPISNHLYFYWYRQILGQKVEFLVSFYNNEISEKSEIFDDQFSVERPDGSNFTLKIRSTKLEDSAMYFCASSDRDGKLFFGSGTQLSVL.